These T cell receptor beta chains were read from a single sample in a study of control samples from healthy donors and cancer patients. Profiled with immunoSEQ multiplex PCR; TCRdb holds only in-frame clones, not every one. The repertoire holds approximately 170,000 clones, with 80% to 95% as singletons. The sequencing sample was made of blood. These TCRs come from a woman under 40 in good health. Each CDR3 is given with its conserved first and last residue. Fields, in order: CDR3 protein, CDR3 DNA, D gene, V gene, clone size, J gene. D genes are given only for firm matches. For some rows the clone size is stated as once, few or many, or as a class when expanded; others skip it.

CDR3: CASSLAGQGGGGYTF
DNA: TGTGCCAGCAGCTTAGCAGGACAGGGTGGAGGTGGCTACACCTTC
D: TRBD1
V: TRBV7-9
size: -
J: TRBJ1-2

CDR3: CASSLRLGQQETQYF
DNA: TGTGCCAGCAGCCTTCGACTGGGACAGCAAGAGACCCAGTACTTC
D: TRBD1
V: TRBV4-2
size: -
J: TRBJ2-5

CDR3: CSASQAPEGEQFF
DNA: TGCAGTGCTAGTCAGGCGCCCGAGGGTGAGCAGTTCTTC
D: -
V: TRBV20-1
size: -
J: TRBJ2-1

CDR3: CASSRLNTEAFF
DNA: TGTGCCAGTAGTCGACTGAACACTGAAGCTTTCTTT
D: -
V: TRBV19
size: -
J: TRBJ1-1

CDR3: CASSLSSKPRYEQYF
DNA: TGTGCCAGCAGTTTGTCGTCCAAACCCCGTTACGAGCAGTACTTC
D: -
V: TRBV6-2/TRBV6-3
size: -
J: TRBJ2-7

CDR3: CASSGGTSLGGELFF
DNA: TGTGCCAGCAGCGGTGGGACTAGCTTGGGCGGGGAGCTGTTTTTT
D: TRBD2
V: TRBV5-6
size: -
J: TRBJ2-2

CDR3: CASSFDRASPLHF
DNA: TGTGCCAGCAGTTTCGACAGGGCTTCACCCCTCCACTTT
D: TRBD1
V: TRBV27
size: -
J: TRBJ1-6

CDR3: CSARGDTEAFF
DNA: TGCAGTGCCCGGGGGGACACTGAAGCTTTCTTT
D: -
V: TRBV20-1
size: -
J: TRBJ1-1

CDR3: CASSPMSLDTQYF
DNA: TGCGCCAGCAGCCCAATGAGCCTTGATACGCAGTATTTT
D: -
V: TRBV5-1
size: -
J: TRBJ2-3

CDR3: CASSYEGAWSTDTQYF
DNA: TGTGCCAGCAGTTACGAGGGGGCATGGAGCACAGATACGCAGTATTTT
D: TRBD1
V: TRBV6-5
size: -
J: TRBJ2-3

CDR3: CASRKDRGRVNTIYF
DNA: TGTGCCAGCAGGAAAGACAGGGGGCGCGTCAACACCATATATTTT
D: TRBD1
V: TRBV6-5
size: -
J: TRBJ1-3

CDR3: CASSEFGLAGPPDTQYF
DNA: TGTGCCAGCAGTGAGTTTGGGCTAGCGGGTCCACCAGATACGCAGTATTTT
D: TRBD2
V: TRBV6-4
size: -
J: TRBJ2-3

CDR3: CASSLGMAGKGETQYF
DNA: TGTGCCAGCAGCTTAGGCATGGCAGGGAAGGGAGAGACCCAGTACTTC
D: -
V: TRBV7-9
size: once
J: TRBJ2-5

CDR3: CASSLDRSQDSNQPQHF
DNA: TGTGCCAGTAGTCTTGACCGATCTCAAGATAGCAATCAGCCCCAGCATTTT
D: -
V: TRBV19
size: -
J: TRBJ1-5

CDR3: CCGVGRSYTEAFF
DNA: TGTTGCGGGGTTGGGCGGTCATACACTGAAGCTTTCTTT
D: -
V: TRBV29-1
size: -
J: TRBJ1-1

CDR3: CASSEPGQGNEKLFF
DNA: TGTGCCAGCAGTGAGCCGGGACAGGGGAATGAAAAACTGTTTTTT
D: TRBD1
V: TRBV25-1
size: -
J: TRBJ1-4